This T cell receptor beta chain was documented in a study of T cell repertoires in cytomegalovirus infection. V lost 4 bases to trimming and J lost 2 bases; unmatched junction nucleotides: 6. Germline V lookup: CDR1 SGHTA, CDR2 FQGNSA. The CDR3 contains 15 residues. TCRdb ran MiXCR on the reads and lists one entry per CDR3 protein. The repertoire includes hundreds of thousands of distinct CDR3 sequences, around 30% of them detected once, and 15% to 20% sits in the top ten. Points from the study as a whole: Clonotype analysis showed dominance of the ex vivo response by HLA-C-restricted CMV-specific TCR beta clonotypes.

A word on this clonotype: Its antigen is unknown.

Source: cultured PBMCs, taken from culture after CMV antigen stimulation. This clonotype was obtained from a human donor in good health (CMV status not recorded). Some clones in this sample may be carry-over from other donors' samples. The J gene is TRBJ2-5, the V gene TRBV7-2; 8 nucleotides align to TRBD2. As DNA, the CDR3 is TGTGCCAGCAGCTACCACGGGGGGGCACAAGAGACCCAGTACTTC. Its translation is CASSYHGGAQETQYF.